Below, 14 T cell receptor beta chains from the same sample are listed, as sequenced in a study of T-cell reconstitution after alpha-beta-depleted transplantation in children. The authors prepared the TCRbeta library with unique molecular identifiers. Each CDR3 protein is one row after TCRdb ran MiXCR on the PCR reads. This sample yields 450,000 to 600,000 distinct CDR3 sequences, of which 13% are seen a single time; approximately 2% belongs to the top ten. This material consisted of PBMCs, mostly from graft donor cells, taken 360 days after TCRalphabeta/CD19-depleted stem cell transplant. The receptors come from a male patient between 10 and 17 years old who had a stem cell transplant for acute myeloid leukemia, so the T cells may come from the graft donor.

Ten or more counts support this clonotype. This chain connects TRBV27 to TRBJ2-2; TRBD2 is a possible D gene (6 bases). This CDR3 region has 16 residues. Germline V gene data show CDR1 as MNHEY and CDR2 as SMNVEV (reference sequence). Trimming stripped 4 bases from V and 6 bases from J, with 18 bases between. Here the CDR3 reads CASSSHLPTSPGELFF. As DNA, the CDR3 is TGTGCCAGCAGTTCCCACCTGCCGACTAGTCCCGGGGAGCTGTTTTTT.

This clonotype was seen ten or more times. The chain uses TRBV12-3 or TRBV12-4 and TRBJ2-7; D gene ambiguous. CDR3 length: 12 amino acids. Trimming left V 3 bases short and J 5 bases short, with 8 bases between. CDR3 amino acids: CASSLGSHEQYF. In nucleotides, the CDR3 is TGTGCCAGCAGTTTGGGGTCCCACGAGCAGTACTTC.

This clonotype was observed a handful of times. The chain has TRBV24-1 and TRBJ2-6; no clear D gene. The CDR3 loop spans 14 amino acids. Germline lookup yields CDR1 KGHDR and CDR2 SFDVKD. The V gene lost 4 bases and the J gene lost 2 bases, with 5 bases spanning the gap. CDR3 sequence (DNA): TGTGCCACCAGTGAAGAACCTGGGGCCAACGTCCTGACTTTC. Amino acid sequence: CATSEEPGANVLTF.

This chain joins TRBV6-2 or TRBV6-3 and TRBJ2-7; possible D gene TRBD1, 6 bases. This CDR3 has 12 amino acids. V was pared by 3 bases and J by 5 bases, with 8 bases between. Germline assignment: CDR1 MNHEY and CDR2 SVGEGT. In DNA, the CDR3 is TGTGCCAGCAGTTATGGGGGCCACGAGCAGTACTTC. Its protein product is CASSYGGHEQYF.

CDR3 coding DNA: TGCGCCAGCACCACCCCCGGGACAAAGAGGAACACTGAAGCTTTCTTT. Protein product: CASTTPGTKRNTEAFF. The rearrangement joins TRBV10-1 to TRBJ1-1; the D gene is possibly TRBD1 (6 bases). The CDR3 loop spans 16 amino acids. Germline V gene data show CDR1 as WNHNN and CDR2 as SYGVQD (reference sequence). Trimming took 7 bases from V and 1 from J, leaving 19 bases between them.

This clonotype was recorded a few times. The chain joins TRBV27 to TRBJ2-7; 7 nucleotides agree with TRBD1. CDR1 and CDR2 from the germline V gene are MNHEY and SMNVEV (reference sequence). The CDR3 has 13 residues. V shed 3 bases, J shed 5 bases, and the junction held 4 bases outside the gene matches. CDR3 protein: CASSFNRGNEQYF. The CDR3 DNA is TGTGCCAGCAGTTTTAACAGGGGAAACGAGCAGTACTTC.

A few counts support this clonotype. This sequence joins TRBV20-1 and TRBJ2-4, with 9 bases fitting TRBD2. The CDR3 has 15 amino acids. CDR1 is DFQATT and CDR2 is SNEGSKA in the germline V gene (reference sequence). V shed 5 bases, J shed 1 base, and the junction held 6 bases outside the gene matches. This CDR3 is CSAQAGGMAKNIQYF. In nucleotides, the CDR3 is TGCAGTGCTCAAGCGGGAGGAATGGCCAAAAACATTCAGTACTTC.

This clonotype has just a few counts. V usage is TRBV20-1 and J usage is TRBJ1-3, with D hard to call. This CDR3 spans 15 amino acids. The germline V gene encodes CDR1 DFQATT and CDR2 SNEGSKA (reference sequence). Trimming left V 5 bases short and J 0 bases short, with 14 bases between. The CDR3 nucleotides are TGCAGTGCTTCTCGAATAGGCCTCTCTGGAAACACCATATATTTT. Protein sequence: CSASRIGLSGNTIYF.

The rearrangement uses TRBV20-1 and TRBJ2-7; D is perhaps TRBD2 (6 bases). Per germline, CDR1 DFQATT and CDR2 SNEGSKA (reference sequence). CDR3 length: 13 residues. The V end was cut by 3 bases, the J end by 3 bases, with 12 bases between. DNA for the CDR3: TGCAGTGCTAGCGTACTAGCTTTCTACGAGCAGTACTTC. Translation: CSASVLAFYEQYF.

This clonotype was counted a few times. The rearrangement links TRBV13 to TRBJ2-7; D is undetermined. Germline V CDR1 and CDR2: PRHDT, FYEKMQ (reference sequence). The length of the CDR3 is 12 residues. V was trimmed by 4 bases and J by 9 bases, leaving 13 bases between them. DNA for the CDR3: TGTGCCAGCAGCTCCGGACGTACGCCGCAGTACTTC. It specifies CASSSGRTPQYF.

This clonotype appeared a single time. The V call is TRBV5-1, the J call TRBJ2-7; D unresolved. V dropped 0 bases and J dropped 6 bases, with 13 bases sitting between them. The germline CDR1 and CDR2 sequences are SGHRS and YFSETQ. The CDR3 sequence is 14 residues long. Here the CDR3 DNA reads TGCGCCAGCAGCTTGGATCGCAGCCCGGGCGAGCAGTACTTC. This sequence encodes CASSLDRSPGEQYF. Filled out from reference TRBV5-1 and TRBJ2-7, the complete variable domain reads KAGVTQTPRYLIKTRGQQVTLSCSPISGHRSVSWYQQTPGQGLQFLFEYFSETQRNKGNFPGRFSGRQFSNSRSEMNVSTLELGDSALYLCASSLDRSPGEQYFGPGTRLTVT.

This clonotype was picked up a small number of times. This chain joins TRBV7-8 and TRBJ2-3, with a possible D match to TRBD2 (5 bases). Germline values: CDR1 SGHVS, CDR2 FQNEAQ. The V end lost 2 bases, the J end lost 5 bases, and 17 bases lay between the germline ends. The CDR3 totals 16 residues. DNA of the CDR3: TGTGCCAGCAGCTTACAGCTAGCTAGGGAACGAGATACGCAGTATTTT. Its translation: CASSLQLARERDTQYF.

The sample holds a few counts of this clonotype. The chain is built from TRBV24-1 and TRBJ2-7; TRBD1 agrees at 8 bases. J was trimmed by 2 bases and V by 0 bases; bases with no gene match: 11. The CDR3 runs 18 residues. Germline assignment: CDR1 KGHDR and CDR2 SFDVKD. The CDR3 sequence: CATSDLRGQDRVPYEQYV. In DNA, the CDR3 is TGTGCCACCAGTGATTTGCGAGGTCAGGACAGGGTTCCCTACGAGCAGTACGTC.

In this sample, this clonotype turned up a few times. The chain uses TRBV10-3 and TRBJ1-1; no clear D gene. The V gene's germline CDR1 is ENHRY and CDR2 SYGVKD. The CDR3 totals 13 residues. Trimming removed 1 base from V and 8 bases from J, with 11 bases in between. The CDR3 sequence: CAISEFDSSEAFF. CDR3 nucleotides: TGTGCCATCAGTGAGTTTGACTCAAGCGAAGCTTTCTTT.